The clone carrying this T cell receptor (beta chain) was seen a few times. CDR1 and CDR2 (germline): SGHAT, FQDESV (reference sequence). The CDR3 extends over 14 amino acids. J lost 6 bases, V lost 4 bases, and 6 bases had no gene match. This record belongs to a study of blood T cells in healthy people across ages. Alongside a J-beta primer mix, a sample-barcoded 5' primer served in a second PCR lasting about 7 to 11 cycles. TCRdb independently ran MiXCR on the 5' RACE reads; one entry per CDR3 protein. The sample lists roughly 800,000 distinct CDR3 sequences; roughly 25% were seen once. A further study also used this sample, focusing on T cells of mothers and their children. This second report adds: Once extracted, all RNA went into cDNA synthesis at roughly 1.4 ug per 15 ul. Reads recorded for TCR beta CDR3 numbered over 10 million per mother and about 3 million per child. With unrelated pairs as the comparison, related mother-child pairs had a slightly higher overlap that was not significant.

The clonotype comes from a boy younger than 18 in good health. Sequences were obtained from blood. The chain carries TRBV11-1 and TRBJ2-5; 9 positions match TRBD1. CDR3 sequence: CASSSRDRVQTQYF. DNA of the CDR3: TGTGCCAGCAGCTCCCGGGACAGGGTGCAGACCCAGTACTTC.